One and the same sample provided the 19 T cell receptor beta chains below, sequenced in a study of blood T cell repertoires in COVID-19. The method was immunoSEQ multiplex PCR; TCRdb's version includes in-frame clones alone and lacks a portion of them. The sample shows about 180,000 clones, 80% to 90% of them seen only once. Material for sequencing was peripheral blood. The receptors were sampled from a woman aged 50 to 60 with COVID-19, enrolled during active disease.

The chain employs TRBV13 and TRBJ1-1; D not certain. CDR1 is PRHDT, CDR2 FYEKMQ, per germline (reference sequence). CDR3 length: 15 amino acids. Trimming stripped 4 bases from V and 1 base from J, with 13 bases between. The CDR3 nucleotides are TGTGCCAGCAGCTCCTCAGGTGAGGGGAACACTGAAGCTTTCTTT. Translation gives CASSSSGEGNTEAFF. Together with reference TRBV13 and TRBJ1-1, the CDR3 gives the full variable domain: AAGVIQSPRHLIKEKRETATLKCYPIPRHDTVYWYQQGPGQDPQFLISFYEKMQSDKGSIPDRFSAQQFSDYHSELNMSSLELGDSALYFCASSSSGEGNTEAFFGQGTRLTVV.

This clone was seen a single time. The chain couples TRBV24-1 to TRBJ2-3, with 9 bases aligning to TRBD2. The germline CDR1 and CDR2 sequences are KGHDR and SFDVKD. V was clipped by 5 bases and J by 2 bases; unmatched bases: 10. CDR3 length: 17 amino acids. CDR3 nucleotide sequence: TGTGCCACCAGTGGGGCCTTTCTAGCGGGGATCACAGATACGCAGTATTTT. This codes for CATSGAFLAGITDTQYF.

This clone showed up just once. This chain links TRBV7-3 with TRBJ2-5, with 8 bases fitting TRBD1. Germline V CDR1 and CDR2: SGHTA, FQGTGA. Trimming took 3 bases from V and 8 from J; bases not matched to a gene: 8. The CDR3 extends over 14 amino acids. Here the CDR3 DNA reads TGTGCCAGCAGCTTCAATGGACAGGGTGCAACCCAGTACTTC. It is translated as CASSFNGQGATQYF.

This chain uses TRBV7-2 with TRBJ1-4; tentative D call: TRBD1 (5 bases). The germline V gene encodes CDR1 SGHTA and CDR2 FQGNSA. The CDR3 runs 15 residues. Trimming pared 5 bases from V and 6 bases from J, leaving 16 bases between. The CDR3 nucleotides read TGTGCCAGCAGCCTGCCTCAAGGGGCGGATGAAAAACTGTTTTTT. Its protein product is CASSLPQGADEKLFF.

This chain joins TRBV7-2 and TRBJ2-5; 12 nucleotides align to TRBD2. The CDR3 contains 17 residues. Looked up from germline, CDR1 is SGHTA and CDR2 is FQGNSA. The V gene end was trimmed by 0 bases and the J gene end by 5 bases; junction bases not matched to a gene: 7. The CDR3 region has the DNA TGTGCCAGCAGCTTAGCGTTATCTAGCGGGGGGGCGGAGACCCAGTACTTC. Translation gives CASSLALSSGGAETQYF.

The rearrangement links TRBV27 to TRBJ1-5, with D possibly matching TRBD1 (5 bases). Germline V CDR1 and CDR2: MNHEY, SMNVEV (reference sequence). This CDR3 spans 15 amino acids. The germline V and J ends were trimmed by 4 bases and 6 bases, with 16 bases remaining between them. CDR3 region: CASSSKPGISQPQHF. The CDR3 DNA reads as TGTGCCAGCAGTTCCAAACCAGGGATTAGTCAGCCCCAGCATTTT.

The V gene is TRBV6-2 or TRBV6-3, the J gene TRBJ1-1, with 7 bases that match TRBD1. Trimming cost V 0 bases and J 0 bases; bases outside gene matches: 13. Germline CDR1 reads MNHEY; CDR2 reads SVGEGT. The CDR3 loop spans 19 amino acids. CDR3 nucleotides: TGTGCCAGCAGTTACTCTATCTTAGAACAGGGGAGGATGAACACTGAAGCTTTCTTT. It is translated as CASSYSILEQGRMNTEAFF.

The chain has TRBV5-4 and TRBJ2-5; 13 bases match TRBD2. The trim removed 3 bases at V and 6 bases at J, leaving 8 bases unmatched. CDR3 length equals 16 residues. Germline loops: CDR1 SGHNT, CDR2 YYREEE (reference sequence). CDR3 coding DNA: TGTGCCAGCAGCTCCGGGACTAGCGGGGAGATAAAGACCCAGTACTTC. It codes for CASSSGTSGEIKTQYF.

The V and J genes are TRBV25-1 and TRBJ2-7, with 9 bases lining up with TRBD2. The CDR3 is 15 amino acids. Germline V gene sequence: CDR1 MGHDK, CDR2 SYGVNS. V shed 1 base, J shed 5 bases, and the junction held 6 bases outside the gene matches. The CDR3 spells CASSEWAGGSHEQYF. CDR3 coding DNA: TGTGCCAGCAGTGAATGGGCGGGGGGGTCCCACGAGCAGTACTTC.

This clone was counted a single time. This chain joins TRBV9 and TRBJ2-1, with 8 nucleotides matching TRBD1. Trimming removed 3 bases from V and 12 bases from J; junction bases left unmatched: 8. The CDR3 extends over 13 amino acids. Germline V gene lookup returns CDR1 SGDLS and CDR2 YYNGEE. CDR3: CASSAGTGQGQFF. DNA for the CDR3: TGTGCCAGCAGCGCGGGGACAGGCCAGGGGCAGTTCTTC.

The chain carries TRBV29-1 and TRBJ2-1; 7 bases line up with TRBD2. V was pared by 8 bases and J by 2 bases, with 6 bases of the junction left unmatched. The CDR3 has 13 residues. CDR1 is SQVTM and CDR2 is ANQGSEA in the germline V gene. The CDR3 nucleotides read TGCAGCACCGGGGGGACTCCCTACAATGAGCAGTTCTTC. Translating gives CSTGGTPYNEQFF.

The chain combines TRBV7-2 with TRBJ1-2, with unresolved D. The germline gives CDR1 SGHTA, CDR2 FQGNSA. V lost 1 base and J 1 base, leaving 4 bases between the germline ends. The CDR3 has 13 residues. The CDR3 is CASSLDINYGYTF. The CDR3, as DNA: TGTGCCAGCAGCTTAGACATTAACTATGGCTACACCTTC.

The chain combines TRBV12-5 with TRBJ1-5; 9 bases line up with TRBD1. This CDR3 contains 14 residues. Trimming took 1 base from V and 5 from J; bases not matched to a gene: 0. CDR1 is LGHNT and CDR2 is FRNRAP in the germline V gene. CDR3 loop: CASGLGQGDQPQHF. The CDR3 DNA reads TGTGCTAGTGGTTTGGGACAGGGGGATCAGCCCCAGCATTTT.

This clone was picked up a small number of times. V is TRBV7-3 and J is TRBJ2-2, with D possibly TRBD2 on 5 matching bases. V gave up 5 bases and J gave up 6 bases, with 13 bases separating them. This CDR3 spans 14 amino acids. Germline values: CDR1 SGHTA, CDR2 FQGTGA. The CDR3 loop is CASSKREGSGELFF. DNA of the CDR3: TGTGCCAGCAGCAAACGCGAGGGATCCGGGGAGCTGTTTTTT.

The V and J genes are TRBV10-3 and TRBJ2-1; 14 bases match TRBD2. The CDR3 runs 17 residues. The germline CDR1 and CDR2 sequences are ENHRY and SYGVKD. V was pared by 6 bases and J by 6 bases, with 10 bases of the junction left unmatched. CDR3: CAISPGLAGAKSNEQFF. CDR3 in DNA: TGTGCCATCAGCCCGGGACTAGCGGGGGCCAAAAGCAATGAGCAGTTCTTC.

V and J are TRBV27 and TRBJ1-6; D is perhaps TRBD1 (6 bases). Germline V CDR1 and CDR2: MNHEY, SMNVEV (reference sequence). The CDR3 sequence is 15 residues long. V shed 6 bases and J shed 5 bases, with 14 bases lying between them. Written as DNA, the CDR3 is TGTGCCAGCAGAGATGTTTCAGGGGATAATTCACCCCTCCACTTT. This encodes CASRDVSGDNSPLHF.

This chain's CDR3 is CASSYGPGTGVYGYTF. CDR3 nucleotide sequence: TGTGCCAGCAGTTACGGTCCCGGGACAGGGGTCTATGGCTACACCTTC. The genes are TRBV6-5 and TRBJ1-2; 10 bases match TRBD1. The J segment lost 4 bases and the V segment lost 2 bases, leaving 7 bases of the junction unmatched. This CDR3 has 16 amino acids. Germline CDR1 and CDR2: MNHEY and SVGAGI.

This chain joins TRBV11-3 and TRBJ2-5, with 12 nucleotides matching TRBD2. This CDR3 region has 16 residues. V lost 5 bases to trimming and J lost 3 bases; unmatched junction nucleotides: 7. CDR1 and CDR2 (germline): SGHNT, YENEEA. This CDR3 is CASSTSLAGGKETQYF. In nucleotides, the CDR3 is TGTGCCAGCAGCACCTCCCTAGCGGGGGGGAAAGAGACCCAGTACTTC.

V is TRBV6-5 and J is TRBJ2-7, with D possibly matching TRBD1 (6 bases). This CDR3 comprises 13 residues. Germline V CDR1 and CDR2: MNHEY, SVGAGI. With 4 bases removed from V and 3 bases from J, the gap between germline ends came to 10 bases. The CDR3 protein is CASSSTGFYEQYF. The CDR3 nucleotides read TGTGCCAGCAGTTCCACAGGGTTCTACGAGCAGTACTTC.